This T cell receptor beta chain came from a study of T cells in Graves' hyperthyroidism and ophthalmopathy (dated by TCRdb to between 2018 and 2020). Regarding the research as a whole: Peripheral blood was collected at initial diagnosis, before any treatment. To identify TCR V-J signatures that set the groups apart, the researchers used a discovery cohort of 95 to 100 patients, made up of some 41 with Graves' ophthalmopathy and about 59 with stable Graves' hyperthyroidism. Whether ophthalmopathy could be predicted prospectively was tested in an independent validation cohort made up of 18 hyperthyroidism patients plus 17 patients who later progressed to ophthalmopathy. The roughly 90 discovery patients were divided at random into training and test sets in a 7:3 ratio. The study also compared thyroid tissue and blood T-cell repertoires from five or six Graves' hyperthyroidism patients. Following sampling, methimazole starting at 30 mg daily was given to hyperthyroidism patients, and high-dose intravenous methylprednisolone was given to ophthalmopathy patients. TCR Vbeta CDR3 sequencing of fewer than 150 peripheral blood samples (approximately 44 ophthalmopathy, 75 hyperthyroidism and around 17 progressor patients) is reported in the paper.

On this clonotype itself: It has no known antigen specificity. Per-nucleotide qualities are absent, and no much larger clonotype sits a single base away.

Stable Graves' hyperthyroidism was defined as no progression to ophthalmopathy during 18 months of follow-up. The hyperthyroidism patients were between 18 and 65 years old and newly diagnosed, with a disease duration of less than 2 months. Exclusion was applied to patients with uncontrolled infections, other autoimmune diseases, pregnancy or lactation. Diagnoses were based on clinical symptoms, serum thyroxine and TRAb, thyroid ultrasound and orbital computed tomography. PBMCs were separated from 10 ml of fresh peripheral blood using Ficoll-Paque density gradient centrifugation. Total RNA was extracted using Trizol reagent, and RNA quality was assessed on an Agilent 2100 Bioanalyzer. The TCR beta CDR3 regions were amplified from the RNA transcripts. For the first round of RT-PCR on the TCR CDR3, the HTBI primer set was used together with the Qiagen OneStep RT-PCR kit. Libraries were constructed in a second round of multiplex PCR, after which size selection and purification were carried out. Libraries were sequenced paired-end with 100 bp reads on an Illumina HiSeq2000. In the authors' own workflow: SOAPnuke was used to process the raw data, throwing out any read that contained adapters or uncalled bases, had a mean Phred below 15, or lacked an exact constant-primer or identifier match. COPE v1.2.5 was used to merge the high-quality paired reads, and each unique nucleotide sequence was defined as a clonotype. Clonotypes were aligned to IMGT TRBV, TRBD and TRBJ reference segments using MiTCR v1.1. Analysis was restricted to V-J combinations with a frequency above 0.0001, which covered 99% to 99.2% of repertoires. A TCS score was defined as the ratio of F50 (clonal expansion) to E x V (chaos), with BLOSUM62-based TCRdist applied between CDR3 peptides within each V-J. Welch's t-statistics and random forest reduced around 510 V-J features to 13, which were used in a naive Bayes classifier (R e1071). Clones were called with MiXCR by TCRdb after fastp trimmed the public reads at Q25, and only in-frame beta chains were retained. Every distinct CDR3 protein forms one entry, paired with its most common genes and DNA. For this entry, the V and J calls and clone size follow TCRdb and not the study's own pipeline. A total of about 700,000 distinct CDR3 sequences appear in this sample, about 15% of them only once. 10% of the sample is taken by the ten largest.

General conclusions and limits of the study: Most expanded thyroid clonotypes (frequency above 0.001) were also detected in blood, a finding suggesting that blood repertoires may reflect thyroid immune responses. No statistical method was used to set the sample size in advance, and investigators knew the group allocation. In validation, the model predicted progression to ophthalmopathy with approximately 70% sensitivity and over 72% specificity, a median of 6.5 months before onset. Ophthalmopathy was separated from stable hyperthyroidism by a 13 V-J signature model, with over 85% sensitivity and 81% to 83% specificity obtained in cross-validation and 80%/75% obtained in testing.

The germline V gene sets CDR1 to MGHDK and CDR2 to SYGVNS. CDR3 length: 17 amino acids, cysteine to phenylalanine. The only DNA kept is the CDR3, 51 bases in frame from the first base. From V the trimming removes 3 bases and from J it removes 2 bases, while the gene matches leave 6 bases of the junction unaccounted for. This receptor was obtained from a young woman with Graves' hyperthyroidism. The chain is made from TRBV25-1 and TRBJ2-6; 8 bases in the middle match TRBD1. What was sequenced was blood. The sequenced DNA: TGTGCCAGCAGTGAGACATCGGGACAGGCTGGGGCCAACGTCCTGACTTTC. It codes for CASSETSGQAGANVLTF.